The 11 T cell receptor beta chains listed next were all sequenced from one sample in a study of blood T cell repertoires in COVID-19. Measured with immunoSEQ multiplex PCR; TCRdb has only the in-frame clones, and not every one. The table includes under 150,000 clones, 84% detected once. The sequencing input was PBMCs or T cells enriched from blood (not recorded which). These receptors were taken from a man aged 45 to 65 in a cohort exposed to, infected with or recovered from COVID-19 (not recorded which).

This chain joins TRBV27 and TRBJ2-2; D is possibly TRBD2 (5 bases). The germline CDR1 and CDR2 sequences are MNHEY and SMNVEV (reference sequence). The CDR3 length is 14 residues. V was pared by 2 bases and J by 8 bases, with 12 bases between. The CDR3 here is CASSLPGRTGELFF. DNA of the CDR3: TGTGCCAGCAGTTTACCGGGAAGGACGGGGGAGCTGTTTTTT.

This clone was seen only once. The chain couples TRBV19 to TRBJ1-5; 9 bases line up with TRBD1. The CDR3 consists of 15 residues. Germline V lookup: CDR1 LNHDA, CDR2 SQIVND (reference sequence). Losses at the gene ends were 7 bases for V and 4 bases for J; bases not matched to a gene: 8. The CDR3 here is CASTRWGQGNQPQHF. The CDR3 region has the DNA TGTGCCAGTACCCGCTGGGGACAGGGTAATCAGCCCCAGCATTTT.

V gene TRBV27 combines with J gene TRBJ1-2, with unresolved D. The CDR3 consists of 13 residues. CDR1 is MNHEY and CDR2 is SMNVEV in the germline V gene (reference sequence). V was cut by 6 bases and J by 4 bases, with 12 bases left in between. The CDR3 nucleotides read TGTGCCAGCAGGGCGGCCATATCCTATGGCTACACCTTC. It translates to CASRAAISYGYTF.

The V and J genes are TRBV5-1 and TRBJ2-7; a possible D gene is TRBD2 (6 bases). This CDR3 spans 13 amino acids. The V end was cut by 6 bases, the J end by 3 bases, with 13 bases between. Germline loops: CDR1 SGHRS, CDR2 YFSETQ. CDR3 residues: CASKEGLNYEQYF. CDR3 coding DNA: TGCGCCAGCAAGGAGGGACTTAACTACGAGCAGTACTTC.

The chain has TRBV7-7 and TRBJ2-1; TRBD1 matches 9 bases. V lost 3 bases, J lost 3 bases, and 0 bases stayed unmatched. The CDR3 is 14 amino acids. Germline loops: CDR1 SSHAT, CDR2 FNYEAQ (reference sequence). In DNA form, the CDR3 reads TGTGCCAGCAGCTTGACAGGGGGCTACAATGAGCAGTTCTTC. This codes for CASSLTGGYNEQFF.

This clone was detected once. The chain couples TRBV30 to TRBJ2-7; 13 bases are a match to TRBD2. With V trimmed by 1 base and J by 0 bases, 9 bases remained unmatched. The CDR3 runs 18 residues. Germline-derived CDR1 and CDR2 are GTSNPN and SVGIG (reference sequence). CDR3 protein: CAWSDPSGLAGPSYEQYF. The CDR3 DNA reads TGTGCCTGGAGTGACCCCTCGGGACTAGCGGGACCCTCCTACGAGCAGTACTTC.

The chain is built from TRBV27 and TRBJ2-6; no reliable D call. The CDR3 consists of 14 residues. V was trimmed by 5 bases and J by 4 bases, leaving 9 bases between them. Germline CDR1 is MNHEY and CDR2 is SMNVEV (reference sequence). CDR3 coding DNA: TGTGCCAGCAGTGAGTGGGCAGGGGCCAACGTCCTGACTTTC. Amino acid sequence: CASSEWAGANVLTF.

The CDR3 region has the DNA TGTGCCAGCAGCCCTGAAAGGGGGGGATATGGCTACACCTTC. Translated: CASSPERGGYGYTF. The chain uses TRBV9 and TRBJ1-2; D possibly corresponds to TRBD1 (6 bases). In germline, CDR1 is SGDLS, CDR2 YYNGEE. The CDR3 consists of 14 residues. V lost 4 bases and J 5 bases, leaving 15 bases between the germline ends.

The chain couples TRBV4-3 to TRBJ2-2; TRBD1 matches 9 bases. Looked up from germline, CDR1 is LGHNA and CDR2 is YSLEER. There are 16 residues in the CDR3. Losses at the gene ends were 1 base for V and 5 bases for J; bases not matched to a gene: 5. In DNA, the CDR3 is TGCGCCAGCAGCCAAGGGGGACAGGGAGTAACCGGGGAGCTGTTTTTT. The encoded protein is CASSQGGQGVTGELFF.

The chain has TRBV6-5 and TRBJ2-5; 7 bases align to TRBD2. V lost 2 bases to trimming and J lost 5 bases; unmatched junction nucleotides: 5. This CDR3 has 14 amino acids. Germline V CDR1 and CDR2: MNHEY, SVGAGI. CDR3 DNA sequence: TGTGCCAGCAGTTACGGGGAGGGAGGGGAGACCCAGTACTTC. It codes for CASSYGEGGETQYF.

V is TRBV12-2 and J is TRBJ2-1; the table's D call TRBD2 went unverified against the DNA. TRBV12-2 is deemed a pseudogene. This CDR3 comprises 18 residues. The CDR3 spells CASRSPGLAEGFDNEQFF. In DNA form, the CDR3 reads TGTGCAAGTCGCTCCCCGGGACTAGCGGAGGGCTTTGACAATGAGCAGTTCTTC.